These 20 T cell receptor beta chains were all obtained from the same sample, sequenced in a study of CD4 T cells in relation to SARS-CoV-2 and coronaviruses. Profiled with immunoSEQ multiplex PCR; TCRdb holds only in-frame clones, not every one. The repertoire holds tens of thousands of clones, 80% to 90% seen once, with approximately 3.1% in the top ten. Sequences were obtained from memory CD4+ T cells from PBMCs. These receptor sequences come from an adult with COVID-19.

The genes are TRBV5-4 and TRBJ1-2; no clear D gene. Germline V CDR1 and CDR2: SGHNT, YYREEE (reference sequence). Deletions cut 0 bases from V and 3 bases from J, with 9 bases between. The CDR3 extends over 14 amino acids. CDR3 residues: CASSLARIDYGYTF. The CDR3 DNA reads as TGTGCCAGCAGCTTGGCTAGGATCGACTATGGCTACACCTTC.

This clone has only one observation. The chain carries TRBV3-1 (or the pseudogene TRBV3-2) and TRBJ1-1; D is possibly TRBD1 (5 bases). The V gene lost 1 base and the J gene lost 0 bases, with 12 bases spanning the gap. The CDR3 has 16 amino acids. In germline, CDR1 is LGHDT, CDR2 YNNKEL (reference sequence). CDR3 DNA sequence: TGTGCCAGCAGCCAAGGGGCCTACAGGATGAACACTGAAGCTTTCTTT. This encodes CASSQGAYRMNTEAFF.

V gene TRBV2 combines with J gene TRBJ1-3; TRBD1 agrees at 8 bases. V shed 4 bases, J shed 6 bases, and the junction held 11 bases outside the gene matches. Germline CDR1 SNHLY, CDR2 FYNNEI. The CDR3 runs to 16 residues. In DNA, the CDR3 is TGTGCCAGCAGTGCTTCGACAGGGGTCATTGAAAACACCATATATTTT. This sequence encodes CASSASTGVIENTIYF.

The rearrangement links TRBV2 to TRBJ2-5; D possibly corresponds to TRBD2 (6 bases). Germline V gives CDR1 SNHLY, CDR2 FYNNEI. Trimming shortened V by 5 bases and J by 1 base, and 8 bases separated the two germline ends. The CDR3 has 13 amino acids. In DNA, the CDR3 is TGTGCCAGCAGTCCCGGGAGCCAAGAGACCCAGTACTTC. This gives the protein CASSPGSQETQYF.

The CDR3 here is CASSPRAQSFTGANVLTF. The CDR3 coding sequence is TGTGCCAGCTCACCGCGGGCACAATCGTTCACTGGGGCCAACGTCCTGACTTTC. The gene calls are TRBV18 and TRBJ2-6, with D perhaps matching TRBD2 (5 bases). This CDR3 has 18 residues. V was pared by 3 bases and J by 2 bases, with 17 bases between. From germline, CDR1 is KGHSH and CDR2 LQKENI.

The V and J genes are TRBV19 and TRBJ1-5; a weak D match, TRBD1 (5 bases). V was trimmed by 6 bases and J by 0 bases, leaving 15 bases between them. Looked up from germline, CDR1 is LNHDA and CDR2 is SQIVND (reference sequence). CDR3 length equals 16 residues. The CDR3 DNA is TGTGCCAGTAGCCGGGACGGAGCTTATAGCAATCAGCCCCAGCATTTT. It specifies CASSRDGAYSNQPQHF.

The CDR3 DNA sequence: TGTGCCAGCAGCCAATGGAGGGTTTACGAGCAGTACTTC. This translates into CASSQWRVYEQYF. The gene calls are TRBV3-1 (or the pseudogene TRBV3-2) and TRBJ2-7; D may be TRBD2 (6 bases). Germline V gene sequence: CDR1 LGHDT, CDR2 YNNKEL (reference sequence). Trimming pared 2 bases from V and 4 bases from J, leaving 9 bases between. This CDR3 spans 13 amino acids.

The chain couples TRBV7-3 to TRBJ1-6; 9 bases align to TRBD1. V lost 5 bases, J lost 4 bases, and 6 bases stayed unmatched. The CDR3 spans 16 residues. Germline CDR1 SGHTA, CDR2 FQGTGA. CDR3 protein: CASSSAGQGYNSPLHF. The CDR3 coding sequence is TGTGCCAGCAGCAGCGCGGGACAGGGATATAATTCACCCCTCCACTTT.

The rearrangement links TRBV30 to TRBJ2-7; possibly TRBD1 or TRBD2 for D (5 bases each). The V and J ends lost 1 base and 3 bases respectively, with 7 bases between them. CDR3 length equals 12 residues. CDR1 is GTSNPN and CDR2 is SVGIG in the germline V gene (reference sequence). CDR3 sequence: CAWSGGNYEQYF. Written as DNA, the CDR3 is TGTGCCTGGAGTGGGGGGAACTACGAGCAGTACTTC.

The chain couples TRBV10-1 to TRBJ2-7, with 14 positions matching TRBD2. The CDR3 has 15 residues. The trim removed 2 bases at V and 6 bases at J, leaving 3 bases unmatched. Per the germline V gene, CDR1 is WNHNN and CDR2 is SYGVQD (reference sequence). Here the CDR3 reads CASSEGLAGGGEQYF. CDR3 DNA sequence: TGCGCCAGCAGTGAGGGACTAGCGGGAGGAGGCGAGCAGTACTTC.

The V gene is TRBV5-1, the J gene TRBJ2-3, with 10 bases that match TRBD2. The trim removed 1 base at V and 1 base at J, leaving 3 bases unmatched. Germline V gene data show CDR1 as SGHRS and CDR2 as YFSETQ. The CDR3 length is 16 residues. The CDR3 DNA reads TGCGCCAGCAGCTTGCCCAGCGGGAGGGGCACAGATACGCAGTATTTT. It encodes CASSLPSGRGTDTQYF. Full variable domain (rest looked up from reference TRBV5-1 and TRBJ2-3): KAGVTQTPRYLIKTRGQQVTLSCSPISGHRSVSWYQQTPGQGLQFLFEYFSETQRNKGNFPGRFSGRQFSNSRSEMNVSTLELGDSALYLCASSLPSGRGTDTQYFGPGTRLTVL.

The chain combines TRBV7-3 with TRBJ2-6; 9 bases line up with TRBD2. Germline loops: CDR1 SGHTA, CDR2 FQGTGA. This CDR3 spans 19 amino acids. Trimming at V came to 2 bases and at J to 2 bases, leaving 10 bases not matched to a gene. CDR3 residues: CASSLAPLAGWTGANVLTF. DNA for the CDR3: TGTGCCAGCAGCTTAGCCCCACTAGCGGGCTGGACTGGGGCCAACGTCCTGACTTTC.

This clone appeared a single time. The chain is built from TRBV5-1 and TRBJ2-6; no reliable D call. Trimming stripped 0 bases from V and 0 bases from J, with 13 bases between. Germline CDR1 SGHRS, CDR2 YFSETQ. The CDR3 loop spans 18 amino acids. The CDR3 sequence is CASSLASRLTSGANVLTF. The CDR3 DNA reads TGCGCCAGCAGCTTGGCCTCAAGACTGACCTCTGGGGCCAACGTCCTGACTTTC.

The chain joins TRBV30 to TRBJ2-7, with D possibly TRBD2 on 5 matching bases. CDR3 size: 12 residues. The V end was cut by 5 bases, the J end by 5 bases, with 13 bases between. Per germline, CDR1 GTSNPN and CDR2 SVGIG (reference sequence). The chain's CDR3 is CAWRGFSDEQYF. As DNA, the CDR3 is TGTGCCTGGCGGGGATTTTCGGACGAGCAGTACTTC.

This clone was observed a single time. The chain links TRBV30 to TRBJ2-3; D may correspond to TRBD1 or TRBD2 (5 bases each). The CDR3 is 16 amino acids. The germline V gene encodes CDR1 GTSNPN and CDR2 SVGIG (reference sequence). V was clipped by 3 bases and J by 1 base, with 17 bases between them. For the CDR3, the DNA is TGTGCCTGGAGCGCTGCCCGACGGGGACGCACAGATACGCAGTATTTT. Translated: CAWSAARRGRTDTQYF.

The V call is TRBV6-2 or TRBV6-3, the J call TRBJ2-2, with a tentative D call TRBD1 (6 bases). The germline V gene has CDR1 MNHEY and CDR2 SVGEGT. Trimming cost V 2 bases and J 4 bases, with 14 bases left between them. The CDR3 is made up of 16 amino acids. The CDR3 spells CASSYLRTATTGELFF. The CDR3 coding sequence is TGTGCCAGCAGTTACCTACGGACAGCAACCACCGGGGAGCTGTTTTTT.

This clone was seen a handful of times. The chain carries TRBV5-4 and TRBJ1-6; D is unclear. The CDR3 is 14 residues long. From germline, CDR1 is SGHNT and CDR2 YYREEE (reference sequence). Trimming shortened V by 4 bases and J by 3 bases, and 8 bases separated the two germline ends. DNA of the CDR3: TGTGCCAGCAGCGCCCGGGACTATAATTCACCCCTCCACTTT. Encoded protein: CASSARDYNSPLHF.

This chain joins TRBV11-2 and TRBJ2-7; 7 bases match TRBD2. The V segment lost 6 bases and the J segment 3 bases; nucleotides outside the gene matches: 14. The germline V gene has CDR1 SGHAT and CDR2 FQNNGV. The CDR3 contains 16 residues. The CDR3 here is CASRDDTGGDGYEQYF. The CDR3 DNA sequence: TGTGCCAGCAGGGACGATACGGGGGGAGATGGCTACGAGCAGTACTTC. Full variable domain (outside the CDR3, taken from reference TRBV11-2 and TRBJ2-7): EAGVAQSPRYKIIEKRQSVAFWCNPISGHATLYWYQQILGQGPKLLIQFQNNGVVDDSQLPKDRFSAERLKGVDSTLKIQPAKLEDSAVYLCASRDDTGGDGYEQYFGPGTRLTVT.

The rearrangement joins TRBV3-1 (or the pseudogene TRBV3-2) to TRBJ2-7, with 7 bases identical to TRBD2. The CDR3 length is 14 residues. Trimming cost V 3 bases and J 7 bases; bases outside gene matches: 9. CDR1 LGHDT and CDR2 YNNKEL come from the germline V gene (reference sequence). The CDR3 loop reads CASSQAPGGMEQYF. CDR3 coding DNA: TGTGCCAGCAGCCAGGCCCCGGGAGGAATGGAGCAGTACTTC.

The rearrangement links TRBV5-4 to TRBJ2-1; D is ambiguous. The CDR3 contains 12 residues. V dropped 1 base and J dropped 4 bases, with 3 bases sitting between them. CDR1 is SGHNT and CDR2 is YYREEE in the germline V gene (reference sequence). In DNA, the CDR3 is TGTGCCAGCAGCTTGAAGTACAATGAGCAGTTCTTC. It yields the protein CASSLKYNEQFF.